This T cell receptor (beta chain) was captured by sequencing in a study of blood T cell repertoires in COVID-19 (dated by TCRdb to about 2020). With regard to the full study: Samples covering the acute and convalescent phases of COVID-19 were provided by collaborators in the United States, Italy and Spain. The prospective study material was composed of cDNA or gDNA derived from T cells, B-cell-depleted T cells, or PBMCs. The dataset comprised deeply sampled blood TCRbeta repertoires from subjects exposed to, actively infected with, or recovered from COVID-19. The repertoires were released in a freely available public database intended as a resource for research on the immune response to SARS-CoV-2. The samples were drawn from two sources: the first 160 participants of the ongoing ImmuneRACE study, and 1,200 or so subjects contributed by 6 global collaborators. Sample metadata almost always included a de-identified subject ID, COVID-19 status, age in years and sex. Where HLA class I and class II types were available, the types were taken from metadata supplied by the sample provider, not from assay-based typing. Broad study findings and their caveats: The quantity of clinical and demographic metadata differed by source and by participant and was supplied without curation.

As regards this clone: The antigen this receptor binds is unknown. The record has no base qualities; no much larger clone is one base away.

Taken from cysteine to phenylalanine, the CDR3 has 14 residues. The sequence is cut down to CDR3 DNA, 42 bases in frame from base 1. Trimming leaves V shorter by 5 bases and J shorter by 1 base, with the junction holding 4 bases beyond the gene matches. The germline V gene gives CDR1 as MNHEY and CDR2 as SVGAGI. In Seattle, one collaborating source enrolled patients while the infection was active and tracked those patients longitudinally over the course of disease. Whole blood was collected in K2EDTA tubes by collaborating institutions according to the institutions' own protocols. For TCRbeta analysis, collaborators shipped samples in one of three forms: frozen whole blood, isolated PBMCs, or DNA extracted from either of those sample types. The immunoSEQ Assay, a bias-controlled multiplex PCR, was used to amplify TCRbeta CDR3 regions from genomic DNA. In the authors' own workflow: Within the assay, amplification of reference gene primers was used to estimate how many nucleated cells each sample contained. To quantify the absolute abundance of each unique TCRbeta CDR3 rearrangement, sequence reads were collapsed and filtered. For each sample, productive Simpson clonality was calculated by taking the square root of Simpson's diversity index across productive rearrangements. In its TCRdb copy, this immuneACCESS table keeps in-frame sequences only and misses some clones. Where compared with another copy, unresolved V genes explain less than half of these, and the others have no known cause. V, J and clone size are those of that table, while D and trimming were read from the DNA. This sample has tens of thousands of clones in its table, and around 82% of those were observed once. The top ten clonotypes cover around 10% of the sample.

The receptor comes from an elderly man with COVID-19, enrolled during active disease. The chain couples TRBV6-5 to TRBJ2-5, with 7 middle bases fitting TRBD1. The specimen was peripheral blood. In nucleotide form, the sequence is TGTGCCAGCAGTCCGGGACAGTTCCAAGAGACCCAGTACTTC. Translation gives CASSPGQFQETQYF.